These T cell receptor beta chains were read from a single sample in a study of vaccination effects on CD4 cells after COVID-19. These TCRs' antigens remain unknown. The assay was immunoSEQ multiplex PCR, and TCRdb's table has in-frame clones only and misses some. The repertoire holds approximately 37,000 clones, with just under 75% as singletons. Source: CD4+ T cells from PBMCs cultured with a peptide pool, taken before COVID-19 vaccination. Source of these receptors: a human donor who had a prior SARS-CoV-2 infection. Each CDR3 is given with its conserved first and last residue. The D gene is left open where the match is weak. Size is stated for part of the rows, as once, few or many counts, or as a class when the clone is expanded.

TRBD1	.	TRBV27	TRBJ2-2	CASSAGIRRQGAGELFF	TGTGCCAGCAGCGCCGGAATAAGAAGACAGGGGGCCGGGGAGCTGTTTTTT
.	.	TRBV27	TRBJ2-3	CASSFHERITDTQYF	TGTGCCAGCAGTTTCCATGAACGCATCACAGATACGCAGTATTTT
.	.	TRBV7-2	TRBJ1-3	CASSWILGSGNTIYF	TGTGCCAGCAGCTGGATCTTGGGCTCTGGAAACACCATATATTTT
.	.	TRBV7-2	TRBJ2-7	CASSLGIDYEQYF	TGTGCCAGCAGCTTAGGAATCGATTACGAGCAGTACTTC
TRBD1	few	TRBV7-2	TRBJ1-2	CASSLDRGDGYTF	TGTGCCAGCAGCTTAGACAGGGGAGATGGCTACACCTTC
TRBD2	.	TRBV9	TRBJ2-7	CASSVGTSGGHAEQYF	TGTGCCAGCAGCGTAGGGACTAGCGGGGGTCACGCCGAGCAGTACTTC
TRBD1	.	TRBV2	TRBJ1-5	CASGLQGVPEQPQHF	TGTGCCAGCGGCCTACAGGGGGTGCCGGAACAGCCCCAGCATTTT
.	.	TRBV4-3	TRBJ2-7	CASSQDFQFGPEYEQYF	TGCGCCAGCAGCCAAGATTTCCAGTTCGGACCCGAATACGAGCAGTACTTC
.	.	TRBV11-3	TRBJ1-3	CASSLRRFNSGNTIYF	TGTGCCAGCAGCCTCAGGCGGTTCAACTCTGGAAACACCATATATTTT
.	.	TRBV5-4	TRBJ2-5	CASSLSYWQGKETQYF	TGTGCCAGCAGCTTGTCCTACTGGCAGGGGAAAGAGACCCAGTACTTC
.	.	TRBV15	TRBJ1-2	CATSRVTGGGYTF	TGTGCCACCAGCAGAGTAACCGGGGGTGGCTACACCTTC
.	.	TRBV6-5	TRBJ2-3	CASSYSQGGTDTQYF	TGTGCCAGCAGTTACTCACAGGGAGGCACAGATACGCAGTATTTT
.	few	TRBV11-3	TRBJ2-1	CASSPPRGNYNEQFF	TGTGCCAGCAGCCCGCCTCGGGGAAACTACAATGAGCAGTTCTTC
.	.	TRBV12-3/TRBV12-4	TRBJ2-1	CASSFWDYNEQFF	TGTGCCAGCAGTTTTTGGGACTACAATGAGCAGTTCTTC
.	.	TRBV20-1	TRBJ1-5	CSASRGRHSNQPQHF	TGCAGTGCTAGTAGGGGCAGGCATAGCAATCAGCCCCAGCATTTT
TRBD2	.	TRBV19	TRBJ2-3	CASGLAGGTSTDTQYF	TGTGCCAGTGGACTAGCGGGAGGAACTAGCACAGATACGCAGTATTTT